Following are 2 T cell receptor beta chains from one sample sequenced in a study of T cell responses to AZD1222 COVID-19 vaccine (dated by TCRdb to the early 2020s). Library construction relied on the immunoSEQ multiplex PCR assay. Drawn from immuneACCESS, this table holds only the in-frame rearrangements with V and J called that TCRdb kept. Clones are partly lost; checked studies trace under half to an unresolved V gene and leave the rest unexplained. The sample table records more than 150,000 clones; approximately 86% of these occur just once. The ten largest clones capture approximately 0.49% of the sample. Sample time point, as interpreted from the label and publication: baseline before first vaccination. The specimen was peripheral blood, collected on day 0 of AZD1222 vaccination. The receptors stem from an adult in good health.

The chain employs TRBV9 and TRBJ1-5; weak D call: TRBD1 (6 bases). This CDR3 contains 15 residues. V shed 9 bases and J shed 4 bases, with 20 bases lying between them. Germline lookup yields CDR1 SGDLS and CDR2 YYNGEE. CDR3 residues: CATQSRGLGNQPQHF. DNA of the CDR3: TGTGCCACACAGAGCAGGGGTTTAGGTAATCAGCCCCAGCATTTT.

The V and J genes are TRBV20-1 and TRBJ1-3; D is possibly TRBD1 (5 bases). V lost 3 bases and J 6 bases, leaving 6 bases between the germline ends. Germline V lookup: CDR1 DFQATT, CDR2 SNEGSKA (reference sequence). The CDR3 loop spans 11 amino acids. The CDR3 loop is CSARGENTIYF. CDR3 coding DNA: TGCAGTGCTAGGGGGGAAAACACCATATATTTT.